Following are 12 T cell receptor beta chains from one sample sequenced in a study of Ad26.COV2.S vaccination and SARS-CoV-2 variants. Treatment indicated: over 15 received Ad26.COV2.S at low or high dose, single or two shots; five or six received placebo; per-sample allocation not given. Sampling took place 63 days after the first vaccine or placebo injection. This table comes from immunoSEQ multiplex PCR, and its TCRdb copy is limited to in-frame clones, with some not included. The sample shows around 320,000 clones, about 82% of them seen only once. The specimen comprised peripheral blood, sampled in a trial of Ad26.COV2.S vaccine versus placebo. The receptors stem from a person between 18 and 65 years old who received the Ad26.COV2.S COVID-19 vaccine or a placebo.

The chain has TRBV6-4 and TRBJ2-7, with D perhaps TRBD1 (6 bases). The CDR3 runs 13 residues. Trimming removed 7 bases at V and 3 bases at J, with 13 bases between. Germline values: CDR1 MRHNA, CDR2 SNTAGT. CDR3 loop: CASNRDTIYEQYF. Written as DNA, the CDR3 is TGTGCCAGCAACCGGGACACCATCTACGAGCAGTACTTC.

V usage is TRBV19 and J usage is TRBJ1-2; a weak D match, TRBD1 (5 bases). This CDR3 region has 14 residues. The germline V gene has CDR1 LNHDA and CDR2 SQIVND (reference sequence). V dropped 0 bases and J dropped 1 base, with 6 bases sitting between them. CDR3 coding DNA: TGTGCCAGTAGTATAGATGACAGTAACTATGGCTACACCTTC. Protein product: CASSIDDSNYGYTF.

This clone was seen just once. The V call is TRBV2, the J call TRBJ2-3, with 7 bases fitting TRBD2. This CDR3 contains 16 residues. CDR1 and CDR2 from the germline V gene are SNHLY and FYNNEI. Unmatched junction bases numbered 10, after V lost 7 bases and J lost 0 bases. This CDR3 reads CASTRRREGSTDTQYF. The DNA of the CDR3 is TGTGCCAGCACCCGAAGAAGGGAGGGAAGCACAGATACGCAGTATTTT.

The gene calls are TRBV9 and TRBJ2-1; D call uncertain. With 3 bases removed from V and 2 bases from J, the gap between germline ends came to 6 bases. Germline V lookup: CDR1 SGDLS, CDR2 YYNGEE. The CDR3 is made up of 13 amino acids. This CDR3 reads CASSGGTYNEQFF. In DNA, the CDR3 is TGTGCCAGCAGCGGGGGAACCTACAATGAGCAGTTCTTC.

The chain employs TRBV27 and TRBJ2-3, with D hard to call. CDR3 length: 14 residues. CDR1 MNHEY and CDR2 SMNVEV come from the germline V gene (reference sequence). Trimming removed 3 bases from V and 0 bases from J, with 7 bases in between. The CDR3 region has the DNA TGTGCCAGCAGTTTCGCGCGGAGCACAGATACGCAGTATTTT. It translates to CASSFARSTDTQYF.

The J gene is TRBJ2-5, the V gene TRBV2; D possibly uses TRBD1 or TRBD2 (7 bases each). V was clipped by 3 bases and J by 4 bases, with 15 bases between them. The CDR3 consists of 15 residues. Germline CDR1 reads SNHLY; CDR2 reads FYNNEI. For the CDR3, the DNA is TGTGCCAGCAGTGAGACAGGGAGGGCAACAGAGACCCAGTACTTC. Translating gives CASSETGRATETQYF.

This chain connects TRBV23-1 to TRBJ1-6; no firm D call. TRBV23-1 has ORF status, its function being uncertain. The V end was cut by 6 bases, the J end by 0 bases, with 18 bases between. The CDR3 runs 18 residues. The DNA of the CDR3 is TGCGCCAGCAGAGTATCCGGTTTAGGGAGCTCCTATAATTCACCCCTCCACTTT. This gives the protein CASRVSGLGSSYNSPLHF.

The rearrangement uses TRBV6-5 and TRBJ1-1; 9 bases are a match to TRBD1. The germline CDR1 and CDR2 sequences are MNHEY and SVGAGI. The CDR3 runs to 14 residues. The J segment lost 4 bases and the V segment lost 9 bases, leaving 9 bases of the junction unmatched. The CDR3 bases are TGTGCCAGTTTAGACAGGGGGGTGCGCACTGAAGCTTTCTTT. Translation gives CASLDRGVRTEAFF.

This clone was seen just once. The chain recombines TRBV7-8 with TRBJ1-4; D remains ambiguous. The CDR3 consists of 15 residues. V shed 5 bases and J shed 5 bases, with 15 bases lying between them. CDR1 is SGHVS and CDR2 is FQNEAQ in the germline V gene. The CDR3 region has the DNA TGTGCCAGCAGCCCGAGGACCGGGAGGAATGAAAAACTGTTTTTT. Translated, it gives CASSPRTGRNEKLFF. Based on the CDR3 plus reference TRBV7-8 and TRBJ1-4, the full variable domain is GAGVSQSPRYKVAKRGQDVALRCDPISGHVSLFWYQQALGQGPEFLTYFQNEAQLDKSGLPSDRFFAERPEGSVSTLKIQRTQQEDSAVYLCASSPRTGRNEKLFFGSGTQLSVL.

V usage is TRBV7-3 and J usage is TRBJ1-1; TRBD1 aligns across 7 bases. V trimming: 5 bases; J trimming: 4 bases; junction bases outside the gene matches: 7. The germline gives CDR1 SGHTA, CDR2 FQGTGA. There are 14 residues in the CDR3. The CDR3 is CASSVSGGATEAFF. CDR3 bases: TGTGCCAGCAGCGTATCAGGGGGGGCCACTGAAGCTTTCTTT.

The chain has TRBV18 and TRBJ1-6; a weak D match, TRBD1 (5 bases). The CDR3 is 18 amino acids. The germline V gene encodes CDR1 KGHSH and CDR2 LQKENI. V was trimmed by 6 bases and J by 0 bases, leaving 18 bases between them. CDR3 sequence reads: CASSPGKGKSSYNSPLHF. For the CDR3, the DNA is TGTGCCAGCTCGCCAGGGAAAGGGAAGAGCTCCTATAATTCACCCCTCCACTTT.

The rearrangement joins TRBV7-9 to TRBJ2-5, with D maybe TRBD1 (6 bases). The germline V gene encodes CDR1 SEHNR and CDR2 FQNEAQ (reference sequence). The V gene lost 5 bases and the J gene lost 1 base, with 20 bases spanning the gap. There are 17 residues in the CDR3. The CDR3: CASSQGPAGYGQETQYF. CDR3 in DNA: TGTGCCAGCAGCCAGGGGCCGGCCGGCTACGGCCAAGAGACCCAGTACTTC.